Given below is one T cell receptor beta chain in context. The source of the sample is a study of control samples from healthy donors and cancer patients. Germline-derived CDR1 and CDR2 are SQVTM and ANQGSEA. V dropped 3 bases and J dropped 6; count of bases not matched to a gene: 11. This CDR3 has 15 residues. The method was immunoSEQ multiplex PCR; TCRdb's version includes in-frame clones alone and lacks a portion of them. The data contain roughly 130,000 clones, roughly nine tenths of them seen just once; the ten biggest clones take up roughly 8.7%. The rearrangement joins TRBV29-1 to TRBJ2-7; 10 bases align to TRBD2. This TCR was sampled from a woman in her thirties in good health. Sequences were obtained from blood. CDR3 loop: CSVDRGLAGVGEQYF. The CDR3 nucleotides are TGCAGCGTTGATCGGGGGCTAGCGGGAGTGGGCGAGCAGTACTTC.